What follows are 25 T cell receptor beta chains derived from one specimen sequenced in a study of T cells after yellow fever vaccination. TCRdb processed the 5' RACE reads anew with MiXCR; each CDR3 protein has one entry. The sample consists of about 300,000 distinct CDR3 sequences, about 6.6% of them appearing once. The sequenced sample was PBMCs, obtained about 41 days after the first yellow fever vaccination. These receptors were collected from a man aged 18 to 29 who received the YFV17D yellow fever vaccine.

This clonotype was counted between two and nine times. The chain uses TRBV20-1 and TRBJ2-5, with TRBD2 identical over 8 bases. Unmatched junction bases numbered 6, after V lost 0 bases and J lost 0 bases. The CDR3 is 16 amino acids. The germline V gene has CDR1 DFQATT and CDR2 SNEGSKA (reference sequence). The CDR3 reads CSARDRRGGYQETQYF. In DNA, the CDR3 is TGCAGTGCTAGAGATAGACGGGGGGGGTACCAAGAGACCCAGTACTTC.

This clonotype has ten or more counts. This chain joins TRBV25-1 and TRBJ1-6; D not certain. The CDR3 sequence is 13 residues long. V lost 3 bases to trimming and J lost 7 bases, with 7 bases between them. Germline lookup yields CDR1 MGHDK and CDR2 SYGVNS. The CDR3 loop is CASSDRFNSPLHF. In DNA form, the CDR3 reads TGTGCCAGCAGTGACCGATTCAATTCACCCCTCCACTTT. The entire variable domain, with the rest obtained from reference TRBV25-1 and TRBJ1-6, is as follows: EADIYQTPRYLVIGTGKKITLECSQTMGHDKMYWYQQDPGMELHLIHYSYGVNSTEKGDLSSESTVSRIRTEHFPLTLESARPSHTSQYLCASSDRFNSPLHFGNGTRLTVT.

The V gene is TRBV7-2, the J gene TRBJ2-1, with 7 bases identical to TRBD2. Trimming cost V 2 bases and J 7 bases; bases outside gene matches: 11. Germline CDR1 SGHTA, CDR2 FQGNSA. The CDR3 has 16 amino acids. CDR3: CASSLRAGGSRNEQFF. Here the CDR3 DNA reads TGTGCCAGCAGCTTACGGGCCGGGGGGTCGCGGAATGAGCAGTTCTTC.

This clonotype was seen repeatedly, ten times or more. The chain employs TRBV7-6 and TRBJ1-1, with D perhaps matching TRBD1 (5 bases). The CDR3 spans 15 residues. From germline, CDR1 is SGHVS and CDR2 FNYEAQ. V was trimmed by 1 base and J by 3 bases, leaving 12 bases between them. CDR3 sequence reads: CASSLDASGDTEAFF. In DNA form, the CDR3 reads TGTGCCAGCAGCTTAGACGCCTCGGGGGACACTGAAGCTTTCTTT.

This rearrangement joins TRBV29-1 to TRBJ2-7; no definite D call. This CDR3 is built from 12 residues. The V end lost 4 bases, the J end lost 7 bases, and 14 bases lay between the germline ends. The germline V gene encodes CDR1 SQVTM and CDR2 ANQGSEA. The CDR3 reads CSVGGMMGEQYF. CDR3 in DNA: TGCAGCGTTGGGGGTATGATGGGGGAGCAGTACTTC.

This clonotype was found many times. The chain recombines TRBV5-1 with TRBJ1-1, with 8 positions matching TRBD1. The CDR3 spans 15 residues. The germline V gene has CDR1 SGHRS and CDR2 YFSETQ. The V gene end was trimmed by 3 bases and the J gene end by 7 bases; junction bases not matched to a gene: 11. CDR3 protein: CASSSYRTGRSEAFF. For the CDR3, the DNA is TGCGCCAGCAGCTCTTACCGGACAGGGAGGAGTGAAGCTTTCTTT.

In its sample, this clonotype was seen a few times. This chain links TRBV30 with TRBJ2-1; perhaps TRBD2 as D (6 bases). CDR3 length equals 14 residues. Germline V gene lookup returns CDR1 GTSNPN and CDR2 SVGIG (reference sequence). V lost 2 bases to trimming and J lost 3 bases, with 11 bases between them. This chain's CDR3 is CAWSSPGLYNEQFF. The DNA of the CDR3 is TGTGCCTGGAGTTCACCGGGACTCTACAATGAGCAGTTCTTC.

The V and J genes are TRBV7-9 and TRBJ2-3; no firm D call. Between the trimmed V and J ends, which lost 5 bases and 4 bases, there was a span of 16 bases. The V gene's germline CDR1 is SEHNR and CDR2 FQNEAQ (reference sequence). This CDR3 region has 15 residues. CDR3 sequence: CASSPPGPTADTQYF. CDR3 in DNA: TGTGCCAGCAGCCCTCCCGGGCCAACGGCAGATACGCAGTATTTT. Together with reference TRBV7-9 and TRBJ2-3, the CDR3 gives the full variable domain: DTGVSQNPRHKITKRGQNVTFRCDPISEHNRLYWYRQTLGQGPEFLTYFQNEAQLEKSRLLSDRFSAERPKGSFSTLEIQRTEQGDSAMYLCASSPPGPTADTQYFGPGTRLTVL.

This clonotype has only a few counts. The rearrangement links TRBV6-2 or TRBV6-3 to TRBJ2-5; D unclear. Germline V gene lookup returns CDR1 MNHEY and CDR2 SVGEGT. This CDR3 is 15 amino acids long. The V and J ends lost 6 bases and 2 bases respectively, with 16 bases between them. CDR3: CASRSPGRRQETQYF. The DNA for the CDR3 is TGTGCCAGCAGAAGCCCTGGACGGAGACAAGAGACCCAGTACTTC.

The CDR3 protein is CASSLRTGENSPLHF. The DNA of the CDR3 is TGCGCCAGCAGCCTTCGGACAGGGGAAAATTCACCCCTCCACTTT. The chain joins TRBV4-1 to TRBJ1-6, with 9 positions matching TRBD1. There are 15 residues in the CDR3. Germline V gene data show CDR1 as MGHRA and CDR2 as YSYEKL. The V and J ends lost 4 bases and 7 bases, in that order; junction bases with no gene match: 5.

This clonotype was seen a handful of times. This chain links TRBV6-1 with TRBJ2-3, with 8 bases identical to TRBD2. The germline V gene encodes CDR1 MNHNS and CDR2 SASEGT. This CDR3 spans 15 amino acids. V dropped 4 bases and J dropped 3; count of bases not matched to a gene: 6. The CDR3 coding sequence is TGTGCCAGCAGTGTCCAGCGGGGGAGGACAGATACGCAGTATTTT. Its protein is CASSVQRGRTDTQYF.

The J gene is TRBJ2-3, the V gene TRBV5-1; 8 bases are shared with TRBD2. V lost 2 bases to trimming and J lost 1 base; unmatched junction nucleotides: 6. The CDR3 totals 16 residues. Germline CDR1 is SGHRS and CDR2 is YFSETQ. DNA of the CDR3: TGCGCCAGCAGCTTCACCCAGACTAGCGGCACAGATACGCAGTATTTT. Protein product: CASSFTQTSGTDTQYF.

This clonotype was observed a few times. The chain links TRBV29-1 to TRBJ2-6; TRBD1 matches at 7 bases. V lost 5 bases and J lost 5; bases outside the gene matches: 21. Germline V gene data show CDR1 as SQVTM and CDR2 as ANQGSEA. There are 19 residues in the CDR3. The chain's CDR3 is CSVILTGNPLGRRANVLTF. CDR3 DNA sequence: TGCAGCGTTATACTGACAGGGAATCCTCTGGGGCGTCGGGCCAACGTCCTGACTTTC.

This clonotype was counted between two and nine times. CDR3 region: CASSSGPPTWGYTF. The CDR3 coding sequence is TGTGCCAGCAGTTCCGGACCGCCGACCTGGGGCTACACCTTC. This chain links TRBV6-5 with TRBJ1-2; no firm D call. Trimming left V 4 bases short and J 8 bases short, with 17 bases between. This CDR3 is 14 amino acids long. Germline V gene lookup returns CDR1 MNHEY and CDR2 SVGAGI.

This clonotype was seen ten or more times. In DNA, the CDR3 is TGTGCCAGCAGCCCCGGGACAGGGCACTACAATGAGCAGTTCTTC. This sequence encodes CASSPGTGHYNEQFF. This chain connects TRBV6-5 to TRBJ2-1; 9 bases fit TRBD1. CDR3 length: 15 residues. The germline CDR1 and CDR2 sequences are MNHEY and SVGAGI. V lost 6 bases, J lost 3 bases, and 6 bases stayed unmatched.

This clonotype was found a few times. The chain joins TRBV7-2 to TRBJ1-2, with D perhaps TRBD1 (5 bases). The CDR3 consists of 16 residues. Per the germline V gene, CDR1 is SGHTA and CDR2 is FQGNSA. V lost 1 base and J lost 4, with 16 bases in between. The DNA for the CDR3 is TGTGCCAGCAGCTTAGAGGCCTTCAGGGCCGTCTATGGCTACACCTTC. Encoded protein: CASSLEAFRAVYGYTF. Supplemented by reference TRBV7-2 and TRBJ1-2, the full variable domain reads GAGVSQSPSNKVTEKGKDVELRCDPISGHTALYWYRQSLGQGLEFLIYFQGNSAPDKSGLPSDRFSAERTGGSVSTLTIQRTQQEDSAVYLCASSLEAFRAVYGYTFGSGTRLTVV.

In nucleotides, the CDR3 is TGTGCCAGCAGCGACAGGGCGAGCCAAGAGACCCAGTACTTC. Translation gives CASSDRASQETQYF. The chain uses TRBV9 and TRBJ2-5, with D maybe TRBD1 (6 bases). This CDR3 has 14 amino acids. V shed 3 bases and J shed 1 base, with 10 bases lying between them. CDR1 and CDR2 (germline): SGDLS, YYNGEE.

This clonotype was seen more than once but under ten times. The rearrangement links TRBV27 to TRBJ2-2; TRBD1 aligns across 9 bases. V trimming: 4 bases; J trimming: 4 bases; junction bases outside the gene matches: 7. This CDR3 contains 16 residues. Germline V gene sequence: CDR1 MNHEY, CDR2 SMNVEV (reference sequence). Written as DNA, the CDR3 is TGTGCCAGCAGTTCGACAGGGGGGTTCTTCACCGGGGAGCTGTTTTTT. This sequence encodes CASSSTGGFFTGELFF.

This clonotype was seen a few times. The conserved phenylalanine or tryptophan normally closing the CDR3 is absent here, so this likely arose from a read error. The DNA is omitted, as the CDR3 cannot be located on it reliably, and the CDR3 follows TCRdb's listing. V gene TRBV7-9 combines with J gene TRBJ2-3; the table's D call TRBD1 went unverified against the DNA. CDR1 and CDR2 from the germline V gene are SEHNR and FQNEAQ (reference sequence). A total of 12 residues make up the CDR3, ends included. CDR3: CASSLSSDWANL.

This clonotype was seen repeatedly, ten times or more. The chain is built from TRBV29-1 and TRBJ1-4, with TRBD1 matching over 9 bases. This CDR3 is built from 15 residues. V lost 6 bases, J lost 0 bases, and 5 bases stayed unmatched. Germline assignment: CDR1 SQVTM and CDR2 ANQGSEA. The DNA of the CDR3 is TGCAGCGTGCGGGACAGGGTGGCAACTAATGAAAAACTGTTTTTT. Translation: CSVRDRVATNEKLFF.

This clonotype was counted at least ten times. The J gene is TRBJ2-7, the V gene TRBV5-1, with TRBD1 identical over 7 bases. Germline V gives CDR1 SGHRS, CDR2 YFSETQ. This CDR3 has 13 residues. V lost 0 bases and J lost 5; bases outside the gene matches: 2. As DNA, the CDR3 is TGCGCCAGCAGCTTGGACAGGGGAAACGAGCAGTACTTC. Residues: CASSLDRGNEQYF.

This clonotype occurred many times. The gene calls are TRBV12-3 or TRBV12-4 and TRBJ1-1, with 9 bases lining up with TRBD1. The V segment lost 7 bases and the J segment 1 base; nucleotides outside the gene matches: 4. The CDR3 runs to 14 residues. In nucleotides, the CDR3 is TGTGCCAGCAACCTGGGACAGGGGAACACTGAAGCTTTCTTT. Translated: CASNLGQGNTEAFF.

The CDR3 DNA sequence: TGCAGTGCTCCCCCCCCGGGCGGGGGGGCCTTTGAGCAGTTCTTC. Translation: CSAPPPGGGAFEQFF. The chain employs TRBV20-1 and TRBJ2-1; 9 nucleotides match TRBD2. The CDR3 is 15 residues long. V trimming: 5 bases; J trimming: 9 bases; junction bases outside the gene matches: 14. Germline lookup yields CDR1 DFQATT and CDR2 SNEGSKA (reference sequence).

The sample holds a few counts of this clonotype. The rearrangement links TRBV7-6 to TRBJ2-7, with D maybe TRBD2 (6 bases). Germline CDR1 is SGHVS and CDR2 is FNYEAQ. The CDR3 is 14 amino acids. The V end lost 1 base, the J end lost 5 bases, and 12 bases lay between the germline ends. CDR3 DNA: TGTGCCAGCAGCTTAGGGGGGGTCCAAGACGAGCAGTACGTC. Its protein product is CASSLGGVQDEQYV.

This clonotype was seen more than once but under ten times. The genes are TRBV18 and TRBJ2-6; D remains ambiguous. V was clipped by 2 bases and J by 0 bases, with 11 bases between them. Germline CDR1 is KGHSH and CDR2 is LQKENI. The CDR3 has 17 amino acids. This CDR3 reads CASSPISTLSGANVLTF. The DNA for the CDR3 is TGTGCCAGCTCACCAATAAGCACCCTCTCTGGGGCCAACGTCCTGACTTTC. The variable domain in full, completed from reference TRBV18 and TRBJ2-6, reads NAGVMQNPRHLVRRRGQEARLRCSPMKGHSHVYWYRQLPEEGLKFMVYLQKENIIDESGMPKERFSAEFPKEGPSILRIQQVVRGDSAAYFCASSPISTLSGANVLTFGAGSRLTVL.